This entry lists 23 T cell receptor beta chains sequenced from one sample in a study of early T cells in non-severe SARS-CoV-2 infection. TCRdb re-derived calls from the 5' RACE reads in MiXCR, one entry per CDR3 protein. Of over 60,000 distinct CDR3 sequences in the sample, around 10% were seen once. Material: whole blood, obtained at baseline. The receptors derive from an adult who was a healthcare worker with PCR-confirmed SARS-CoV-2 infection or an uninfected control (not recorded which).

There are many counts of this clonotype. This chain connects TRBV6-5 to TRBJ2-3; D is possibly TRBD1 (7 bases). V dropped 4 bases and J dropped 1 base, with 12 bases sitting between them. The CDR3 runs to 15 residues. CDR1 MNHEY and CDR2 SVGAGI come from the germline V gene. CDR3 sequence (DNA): TGTGCCAGCAGTTGGACAGGCGGGGGCACAGATACGCAGTATTTT. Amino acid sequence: CASSWTGGGTDTQYF.

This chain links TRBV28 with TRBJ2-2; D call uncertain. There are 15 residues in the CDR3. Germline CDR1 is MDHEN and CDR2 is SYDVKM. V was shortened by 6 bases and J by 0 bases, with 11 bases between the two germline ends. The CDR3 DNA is TGTGCCAGCAGCCAGAACCCACCGAACACCGGGGAGCTGTTTTTT. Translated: CASSQNPPNTGELFF.

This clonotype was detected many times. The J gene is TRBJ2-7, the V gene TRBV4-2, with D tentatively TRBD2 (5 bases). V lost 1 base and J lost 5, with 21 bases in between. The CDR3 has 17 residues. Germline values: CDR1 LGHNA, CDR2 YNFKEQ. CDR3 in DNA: TGTGCCAGCAGCCAAGGCCCTCTAATTGCCCCCGGGGACGAGCAGTACTTC. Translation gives CASSQGPLIAPGDEQYF.

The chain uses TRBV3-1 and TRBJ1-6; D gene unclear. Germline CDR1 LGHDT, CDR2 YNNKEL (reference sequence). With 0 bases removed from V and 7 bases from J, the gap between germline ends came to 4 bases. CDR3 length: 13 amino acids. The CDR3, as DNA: TGTGCCAGCAGCCAAGACCACAATTCACCCCTCCACTTT. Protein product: CASSQDHNSPLHF.

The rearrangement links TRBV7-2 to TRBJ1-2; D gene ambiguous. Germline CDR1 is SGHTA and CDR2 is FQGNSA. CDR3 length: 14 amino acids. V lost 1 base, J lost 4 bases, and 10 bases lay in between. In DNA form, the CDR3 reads TGTGCCAGCAGCTTAGGAGGAGAGATCTATGGCTACACCTTC. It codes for CASSLGGEIYGYTF.

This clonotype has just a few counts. The CDR3 DNA reads TGTGCCAGCAGTCCGACGCAGGGGGGCAATCCCGATGAGCAGTTCTTC. It yields the protein CASSPTQGGNPDEQFF. This chain uses TRBV7-8 with TRBJ2-1; D might be TRBD1 (7 bases). Between the trimmed V and J ends, which lost 6 bases and 8 bases, there was a span of 23 bases. Per the germline V gene, CDR1 is SGHVS and CDR2 is FQNEAQ. The CDR3 contains 16 residues.

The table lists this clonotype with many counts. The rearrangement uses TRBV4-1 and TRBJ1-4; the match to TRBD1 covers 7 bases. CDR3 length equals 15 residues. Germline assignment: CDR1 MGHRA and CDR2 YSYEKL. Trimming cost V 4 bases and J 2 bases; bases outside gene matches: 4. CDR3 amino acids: CASSPPGQTNEKLFF. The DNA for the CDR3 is TGCGCCAGCAGCCCCCCGGGACAGACTAATGAAAAACTGTTTTTT.

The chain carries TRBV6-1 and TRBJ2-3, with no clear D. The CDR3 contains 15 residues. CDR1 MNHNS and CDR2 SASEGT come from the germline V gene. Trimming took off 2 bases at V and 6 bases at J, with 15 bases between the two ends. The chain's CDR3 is CASSEHYRRRDTQYF. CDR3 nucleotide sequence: TGTGCCAGCAGTGAACATTACCGCCGCAGGGATACGCAGTATTTT.

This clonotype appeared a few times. In nucleotides, the CDR3 is TGTGCCATCAGCGACGTTGGGAAGAAGGGCCCTGAAGCTTTCTTT. Translating it yields CAISDVGKKGPEAFF. The chain links TRBV10-3 to TRBJ1-1; D unresolved. The CDR3 runs to 15 residues. Trimming shortened V by 6 bases and J by 6 bases, and 20 bases separated the two germline ends. Looked up from germline, CDR1 is ENHRY and CDR2 is SYGVKD.

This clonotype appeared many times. The CDR3 DNA follows: TGTGCCAGCAGTTACACCGCTCCGGTAGTCTCCTACAATGAGCAGTTCTTC. Protein product: CASSYTAPVVSYNEQFF. V usage is TRBV6-6 and J usage is TRBJ2-1; D unclear. Trimming removed 2 bases from V and 0 bases from J, with 14 bases in between. The CDR3 extends over 17 amino acids. The germline V gene has CDR1 MNHNY and CDR2 SVGAGI (reference sequence).

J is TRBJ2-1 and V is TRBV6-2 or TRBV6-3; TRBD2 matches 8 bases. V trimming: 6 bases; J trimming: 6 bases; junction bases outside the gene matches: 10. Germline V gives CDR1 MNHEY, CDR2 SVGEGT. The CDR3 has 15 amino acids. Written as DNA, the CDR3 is TGTGCCAGCAGCCTACGGCGCGGGGGGACCAATGAGCAGTTCTTC. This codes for CASSLRRGGTNEQFF.

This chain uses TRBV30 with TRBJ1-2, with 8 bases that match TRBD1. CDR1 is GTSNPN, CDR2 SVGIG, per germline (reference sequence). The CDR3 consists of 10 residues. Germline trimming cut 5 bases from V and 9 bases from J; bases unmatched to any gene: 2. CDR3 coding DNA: TGTGCCTGGGGACAGGGAAGCTACACCTTC. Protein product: CAWGQGSYTF. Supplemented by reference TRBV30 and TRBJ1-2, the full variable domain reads SQTIHQWPATLVQPVGSPLSLECTVEGTSNPNLYWYRQAAGRGLQLLFYSVGIGQISSEVPQNLSASRPQDRQFILSSKKLLLSDSGFYLCAWGQGSYTFGSGTRLTVV.

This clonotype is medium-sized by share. The DNA for the CDR3 is TGTGCCAGCAGCGGGGAAGATTTAGGGCAGTACTTC. Translated: CASSGEDLGQYF. The rearrangement uses TRBV5-4 and TRBJ2-7, with D unresolved. The CDR3 runs to 12 residues. CDR1 and CDR2 from the germline V gene are SGHNT and YYREEE (reference sequence). With 4 bases removed from V and 9 bases from J, the gap between germline ends came to 14 bases.

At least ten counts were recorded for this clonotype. The CDR3 is CASRDHGSGNTIYF. CDR3 sequence (DNA): TGTGCCAGCAGGGACCACGGCTCTGGAAACACCATATATTTT. The chain uses TRBV3-1 and TRBJ1-3; D is unclear. The germline gives CDR1 LGHDT, CDR2 YNNKEL (reference sequence). Trimming pared 6 bases from V and 0 bases from J, leaving 9 bases between. CDR3 size: 14 residues.

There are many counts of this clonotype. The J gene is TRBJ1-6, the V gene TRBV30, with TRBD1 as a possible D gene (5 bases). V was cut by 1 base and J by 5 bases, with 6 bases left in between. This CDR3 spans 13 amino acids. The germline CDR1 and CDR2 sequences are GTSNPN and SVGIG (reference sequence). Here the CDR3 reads CAWSDRHNSPLHF. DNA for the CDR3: TGTGCCTGGAGTGACAGGCATAATTCACCCCTCCACTTT. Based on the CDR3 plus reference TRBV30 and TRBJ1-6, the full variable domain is SQTIHQWPATLVQPVGSPLSLECTVEGTSNPNLYWYRQAAGRGLQLLFYSVGIGQISSEVPQNLSASRPQDRQFILSSKKLLLSDSGFYLCAWSDRHNSPLHFGNGTRLTVT.

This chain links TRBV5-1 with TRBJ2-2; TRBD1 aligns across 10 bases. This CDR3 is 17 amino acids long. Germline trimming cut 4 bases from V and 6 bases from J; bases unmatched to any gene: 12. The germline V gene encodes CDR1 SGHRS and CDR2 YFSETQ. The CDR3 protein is CASSPNRDRGRPGELFF. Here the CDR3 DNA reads TGCGCCAGCAGCCCGAACCGAGACAGGGGGCGCCCCGGGGAGCTGTTTTTT. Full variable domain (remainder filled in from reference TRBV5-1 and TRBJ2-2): KAGVTQTPRYLIKTRGQQVTLSCSPISGHRSVSWYQQTPGQGLQFLFEYFSETQRNKGNFPGRFSGRQFSNSRSEMNVSTLELGDSALYLCASSPNRDRGRPGELFFGEGSRLTVL.

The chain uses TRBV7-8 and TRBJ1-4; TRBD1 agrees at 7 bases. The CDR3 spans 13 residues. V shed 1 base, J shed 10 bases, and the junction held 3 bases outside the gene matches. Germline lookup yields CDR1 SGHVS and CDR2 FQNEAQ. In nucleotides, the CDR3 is TGTGCCAGCAGCTTAGGACAGGGAGGAAAACTGTTTTTT. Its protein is CASSLGQGGKLFF. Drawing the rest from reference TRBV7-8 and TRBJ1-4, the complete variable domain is GAGVSQSPRYKVAKRGQDVALRCDPISGHVSLFWYQQALGQGPEFLTYFQNEAQLDKSGLPSDRFFAERPEGSVSTLKIQRTQQEDSAVYLCASSLGQGGKLFFGSGTQLSVL.

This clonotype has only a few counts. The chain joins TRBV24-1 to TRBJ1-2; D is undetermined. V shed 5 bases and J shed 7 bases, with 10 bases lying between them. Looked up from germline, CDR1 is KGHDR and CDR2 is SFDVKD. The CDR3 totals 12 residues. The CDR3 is CATSASVAGYTF. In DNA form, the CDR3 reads TGTGCCACCAGTGCATCTGTTGCTGGCTACACCTTC.

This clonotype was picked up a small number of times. The CDR3, as DNA: TGTGCCTGGAGTCGGACCCAGTTGGGGAGTGAGCAGTTCTTC. Translation: CAWSRTQLGSEQFF. The gene calls are TRBV30 and TRBJ2-1, with D possibly being TRBD2 (5 bases). The germline V gene has CDR1 GTSNPN and CDR2 SVGIG (reference sequence). The CDR3 consists of 14 residues. Trimming shortened V by 2 bases and J by 9 bases, and 17 bases separated the two germline ends.

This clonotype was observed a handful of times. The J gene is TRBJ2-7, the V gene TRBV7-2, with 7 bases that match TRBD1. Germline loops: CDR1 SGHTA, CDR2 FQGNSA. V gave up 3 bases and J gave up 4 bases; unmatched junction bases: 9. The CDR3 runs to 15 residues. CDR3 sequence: CASSFGQVGSYEQYF. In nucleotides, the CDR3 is TGTGCCAGCAGCTTCGGACAGGTGGGATCATACGAGCAGTACTTC.

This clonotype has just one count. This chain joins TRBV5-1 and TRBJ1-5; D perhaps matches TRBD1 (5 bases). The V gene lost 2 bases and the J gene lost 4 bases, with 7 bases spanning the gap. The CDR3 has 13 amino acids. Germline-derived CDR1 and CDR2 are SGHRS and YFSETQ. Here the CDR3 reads CASSFQGNQPQHF. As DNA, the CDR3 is TGCGCCAGCAGCTTTCAGGGTAATCAGCCCCAGCATTTT.

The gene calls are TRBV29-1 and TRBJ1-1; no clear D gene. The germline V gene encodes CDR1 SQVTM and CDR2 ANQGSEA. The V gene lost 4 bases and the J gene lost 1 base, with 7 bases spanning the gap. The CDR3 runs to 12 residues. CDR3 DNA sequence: TGCAGCGTTGGAAGGGCGAACACTGAAGCTTTCTTT. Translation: CSVGRANTEAFF.

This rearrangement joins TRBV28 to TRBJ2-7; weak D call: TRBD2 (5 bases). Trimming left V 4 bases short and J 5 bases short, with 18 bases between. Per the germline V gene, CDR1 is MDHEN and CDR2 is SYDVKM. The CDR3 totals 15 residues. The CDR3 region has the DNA TGTGCCAGCAGTTCCGGACTGGCGCTCGTTAACGAGCAGTACTTC. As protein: CASSSGLALVNEQYF.